These 30 T cell receptor beta chains were sequenced from one sample in a study of CD8+CD57+ T cells in acquired aplastic anemia (dated by TCRdb to the late 2010s). The patients picked for sequencing were ones in whom flow cytometry had shown an expansion of CD8+CD57+ cells. The listed sequencing device is Illumina HiSeq 2000. TCR beta VDJ combination and CDR3 sequence profiling used genomic DNA as the template. TCRdb reran the public reads through fastp at Q25 and MiXCR, keeping productive beta chains. When rows share a CDR3 protein, they turn into one entry using the most common DNA and genes. The sample table holds some 160,000 distinct CDR3 sequences, of which less than 50% were seen once. The ten largest clones capture under 3.5% of the sample. The sample taken for sequencing was sorted CD4+, CD8+, or CD8+CD57+ T cells (not recorded which) from PBMCs. These receptors came from a human donor with aplastic anemia.

The genes are TRBV19 and TRBJ1-6; D may be TRBD1 (5 bases). Germline V gene data show CDR1 as LNHDA and CDR2 as SQIVND (reference sequence). The CDR3 covers 15 residues. The V and J ends lost 8 bases and 5 bases respectively, with 16 bases between them. In DNA form, the CDR3 reads TGTGCCAGTTTAGGGCAGGGATCAAATAATTCACCCCTCCACTTT. Its translation: CASLGQGSNNSPLHF.

The chain has TRBV5-1 and TRBJ2-5; 8 bases map to TRBD2. Germline V gives CDR1 SGHRS, CDR2 YFSETQ. V lost 0 bases, J lost 2 bases, and 6 bases stayed unmatched. CDR3 length equals 16 residues. The DNA of the CDR3 is TGCGCCAGCAGCTTGGCCGGCGCTAGCGGGCAAGAGACCCAGTACTTC. Protein sequence: CASSLAGASGQETQYF.

This rearrangement joins TRBV2 to TRBJ2-7; 14 bases line up with TRBD2. This CDR3 spans 14 amino acids. Per germline, CDR1 SNHLY and CDR2 FYNNEI. V gave up 5 bases and J gave up 9 bases; unmatched junction bases: 6. Here the CDR3 DNA reads TGTGCCAGCAGTACAGGACTAGCGGGAGGAGTGCAGTACGTC. Protein sequence: CASSTGLAGGVQYV.

V is TRBV29-1 and J is TRBJ1-2, with D maybe TRBD1 (6 bases). The CDR3 runs to 15 residues. Germline values: CDR1 SQVTM, CDR2 ANQGSEA. V lost 0 bases, J lost 7 bases, and 18 bases lay in between. The CDR3 nucleotides are TGCAGCGTTGAAGACCCGACAGGTCCAGGTTCTGGCTACACCTTC. As protein: CSVEDPTGPGSGYTF.

This clonotype was observed many times. This chain links TRBV20-1 with TRBJ2-7, with D possibly TRBD2 on 5 matching bases. Germline V gene sequence: CDR1 DFQATT, CDR2 SNEGSKA (reference sequence). The V gene lost 1 base and the J gene lost 7 bases, with 20 bases spanning the gap. The CDR3 is 15 residues long. CDR3 residues: CSARGPEGTLQEQYV. DNA for the CDR3: TGCAGTGCTAGAGGCCCTGAGGGCACTCTACAAGAGCAGTACGTC.

Note on this clonotype: A single base separates this from a much larger clone, so it may be a read error. The chain links TRBV9 to TRBJ2-2; TRBD2 aligns across 9 bases. CDR1 is SGDLS, CDR2 YYNGEE, per germline. CDR3 length: 15 residues. The DNA of the CDR3 is TGTGCCAGCAGCGTGAGACTAGCGGACACCGGGGGGCTGTTTTTT. It specifies CASSVRLADTGGLFF.

V is TRBV30 and J is TRBJ2-5; D is perhaps TRBD1 or TRBD2 (7 bases each). Trimming pared 0 bases from V and 10 bases from J, leaving 18 bases between. The CDR3 length is 14 residues. The V gene's germline CDR1 is GTSNPN and CDR2 SVGIG (reference sequence). CDR3: CAWSVGQRWGGQYF. CDR3 sequence (DNA): TGTGCCTGGAGTGTGGGACAGCGCTGGGGGGGCCAGTACTTC.

The rearrangement links TRBV25-1 to TRBJ2-5, with TRBD2 as a possible D gene (5 bases). Germline CDR1 MGHDK, CDR2 SYGVNS. V gave up 4 bases and J gave up 4 bases, with 19 bases separating them. The CDR3 runs to 16 residues. In nucleotides, the CDR3 is TGTGCCAGCAGTGCGAACCTACCCGGGGTTCCAGAGACCCAGTACTTC. This encodes CASSANLPGVPETQYF.

The rearrangement joins TRBV15 to TRBJ1-1; tentative D call: TRBD1 (6 bases). The CDR3 has 14 residues. The V and J ends lost 5 bases and 5 bases respectively, with 15 bases between them. From germline, CDR1 is LNHNV and CDR2 YYDKDF (reference sequence). As DNA, the CDR3 is TGTGCCACCAGCCCGACCGGGACACATACTGAAGCTTTCTTT. Its translation: CATSPTGTHTEAFF.

The chain employs TRBV20-1 and TRBJ2-1; no reliable D call. Germline assignment: CDR1 DFQATT and CDR2 SNEGSKA (reference sequence). V lost 6 bases and J lost 4, with 10 bases in between. The CDR3 loop spans 12 amino acids. The DNA of the CDR3 is TGCAGTGCCCAAAAAGAATACAATGAGCAGTTCTTC. This translates into CSAQKEYNEQFF.

The rearrangement links TRBV19 to TRBJ1-2; D not certain. Between the trimmed V and J ends, which lost 1 base and 4 bases, there was a span of 10 bases. This CDR3 has 14 residues. The germline V gene has CDR1 LNHDA and CDR2 SQIVND (reference sequence). This chain's CDR3 is CASSIGGFGYGYTF. In DNA form, the CDR3 reads TGTGCCAGTAGTATAGGGGGTTTCGGCTATGGCTACACCTTC.

The V call is TRBV15, the J call TRBJ2-7; TRBD1 matches 8 bases. Looked up from germline, CDR1 is LNHNV and CDR2 is YYDKDF (reference sequence). J gave up 3 bases and V 3 bases, and 10 bases lay outside the gene matches. This CDR3 has 16 residues. CDR3 nucleotides: TGTGCCACCAGCAGCCCCGGACAGGGTAAGAACTACGAGCAGTACGTC. Its protein is CATSSPGQGKNYEQYV.

This clonotype occurred a few times. Just one base apart from a much larger clone, this may be a read error. The chain couples TRBV6-2 or TRBV6-3 to TRBJ1-6; 7 bases match TRBD1. J gave up 7 bases and V 4 bases, and 10 bases lay outside the gene matches. CDR1 is MNHEY, CDR2 SVGEGT, per germline. The CDR3 consists of 16 residues. Here the CDR3 DNA reads TGTGCCAGCAGTTGGGACAGCCTTCGACTAAATTCACCCCTCCACTTT. Translated, it gives CASSWDSLRLNSPLHF.

The V call is TRBV9, the J call TRBJ2-2; 10 bases fit TRBD2. The germline gives CDR1 SGDLS, CDR2 YYNGEE. This CDR3 spans 17 amino acids. The J segment lost 3 bases and the V segment lost 0 bases, leaving 5 bases of the junction unmatched. This CDR3 is CASSVGSSGGYTGELFF. In nucleotides, the CDR3 is TGTGCCAGCAGCGTAGGGTCTAGCGGGGGTTACACCGGGGAGCTGTTTTTT.

This chain uses TRBV20-1 with TRBJ1-2; tentatively, D is TRBD1 (6 bases). In germline, CDR1 is DFQATT, CDR2 SNEGSKA (reference sequence). V gave up 5 bases and J gave up 7 bases, with 17 bases separating them. The CDR3 runs to 13 residues. CDR3 protein: CSAGYGGGCGYTF. The CDR3 nucleotides are TGCAGTGCTGGCTACGGGGGCGGCTGTGGCTACACCTTC.

The rearrangement links TRBV15 to TRBJ1-4; no firm D call. The CDR3 runs 13 residues. The V gene's germline CDR1 is LNHNV and CDR2 YYDKDF (reference sequence). Trimming took 0 bases from V and 11 from J, leaving 10 bases between them. The CDR3 DNA reads TGTGCCACCAGCAGAGATGGGGTTGTCAAACTGTTTTTT. Its protein is CATSRDGVVKLFF.

In nucleotides, the CDR3 is TGTGCCAGCAGCTCAGGACTAGCGGGAGGAAGCTCAGATACGCAGTATTTT. Amino acid sequence: CASSSGLAGGSSDTQYF. V and J are TRBV7-8 and TRBJ2-3, with 14 bases aligning to TRBD2. The germline gives CDR1 SGHVS, CDR2 FQNEAQ. J was trimmed by 4 bases and V by 4 bases; bases with no gene match: 7. CDR3 length: 17 residues.

The chain links TRBV7-3 to TRBJ2-3; D ambiguous. The CDR3 extends over 15 amino acids. Per germline, CDR1 SGHTA and CDR2 FQGTGA. The ends were cut back, 2 bases at V and 0 bases at J, with 9 bases in the middle. Written as DNA, the CDR3 is TGTGCCAGCAGCTTAGTGGGGATAAGCACAGATACGCAGTATTTT. Amino acid sequence: CASSLVGISTDTQYF.

In this sample, this clonotype turned up many times. The rearrangement uses TRBV19 and TRBJ2-2; TRBD2 agrees at 9 bases. The V gene end was trimmed by 4 bases and the J gene end by 7 bases; junction bases not matched to a gene: 7. CDR1 and CDR2 from the germline V gene are LNHDA and SQIVND (reference sequence). This CDR3 region has 15 residues. CDR3 protein: CASSNGLAGLGELFF. In DNA form, the CDR3 reads TGTGCCAGTAGTAACGGGCTAGCGGGGCTCGGGGAGCTGTTTTTT.

In the case of this clonotype: This may arise from a read error, as a much more abundant clone is one base away. The chain employs TRBV7-9 and TRBJ2-7; D is undetermined. The CDR3 runs to 9 residues. In germline, CDR1 is SEHNR, CDR2 FQNEAQ (reference sequence). In DNA, the CDR3 is TGTGCCTGCAGCCAAGGACGGACCGTC. Protein sequence: CACSQGRTV.

V and J are TRBV11-1 and TRBJ2-3; 11 bases map to TRBD2. The CDR3 has 20 residues. The junction had 21 bases not matched to a gene; V was cut back by 5 bases and J by 5 bases. Germline CDR1 and CDR2: SGHAT and FQDESV (reference sequence). CDR3 bases: TGTGCCAGCAGCACTACGCCGGCGGGACTAGCGGAGGGGAGGGAAGATACGCAGTATTTT. Its translation: CASSTTPAGLAEGREDTQYF.

The chain carries TRBV2 and TRBJ2-7; 7 nucleotides agree with TRBD2. This CDR3 is built from 14 residues. Germline values: CDR1 SNHLY, CDR2 FYNNEI. Unmatched junction bases numbered 10, after V lost 7 bases and J lost 4 bases. In DNA, the CDR3 is TGTGCCAGCAATACCGGACGGGAGGATTACGAGCAGTACTTC. Its protein product is CASNTGREDYEQYF.

This clonotype has a single count. The gene calls are TRBV7-9 and TRBJ1-5; no reliable D call. Germline CDR1 is SEHNR and CDR2 is FQNEAQ (reference sequence). The V and J ends lost 3 bases and 5 bases respectively, with 11 bases between them. The CDR3 is 14 residues long. CDR3 in amino acids: CASSFGVGHQPQHF. CDR3 DNA: TGTGCCAGCAGCTTCGGGGTAGGTCATCAGCCCCAGCATTTT.

The chain recombines TRBV29-1 with TRBJ1-1, with no clear D. Germline assignment: CDR1 SQVTM and CDR2 ANQGSEA. V lost 4 bases to trimming and J lost 0 bases, with 12 bases between them. The CDR3 is 14 amino acids. CDR3 nucleotides: TGCAGCGTTGGAAAAAGGTCGGTGAACACTGAAGCTTTCTTT. It codes for CSVGKRSVNTEAFF.

This rearrangement joins TRBV2 to TRBJ2-1, with D possibly being TRBD1 or TRBD2 (5 bases each). The CDR3 contains 13 residues. V dropped 9 bases and J dropped 3 bases, with 12 bases sitting between them. The germline V gene has CDR1 SNHLY and CDR2 FYNNEI. CDR3 loop: CARTGPNYNEQFF. CDR3 in DNA: TGTGCCAGAACGGGACCCAACTACAATGAGCAGTTCTTC. Drawing the rest from reference TRBV2 and TRBJ2-1, the complete variable domain is EPEVTQTPSHQVTQMGQEVILRCVPISNHLYFYWYRQILGQKVEFLVSFYNNEISEKSEIFDDQFSVERPDGSNFTLKIRSTKLEDSAMYFCARTGPNYNEQFFGPGTRLTVL.

This clonotype was observed a few times. A much larger clone sits a single nucleotide away, making a read error possible. This chain joins TRBV5-6 and TRBJ2-3; 8 bases agree with TRBD2. The CDR3 loop spans 13 amino acids. CDR1 is SGHDT and CDR2 is YYEEEE in the germline V gene. The CDR3 loop reads CASRRTSIDTQYF. CDR3 nucleotides: TGTGCCAGCAGACGGACTAGCATAGATACGCAGTATTTT.

This clonotype was observed at least ten times. The V and J genes are TRBV9 and TRBJ1-6; 8 bases are a match to TRBD1. V lost 4 bases to trimming and J lost 8 bases; unmatched junction nucleotides: 8. Per the germline V gene, CDR1 is SGDLS and CDR2 is YYNGEE. The CDR3 contains 15 residues. The CDR3 here is CASSIGQGIDSPLHF. The CDR3 DNA reads TGTGCCAGCAGCATCGGACAGGGAATTGATTCACCCCTCCACTTT.

The chain joins TRBV24-1 to TRBJ1-1; D gene unclear. The CDR3 contains 14 residues. V lost 9 bases and J 1 base, leaving 14 bases between the germline ends. Germline V gene data show CDR1 as KGHDR and CDR2 as SFDVKD. The CDR3 is CATGMGGSNTEAFF. The CDR3 coding sequence is TGTGCCACCGGTATGGGAGGGTCGAACACTGAAGCTTTCTTT.

This rearrangement joins TRBV10-3 to TRBJ2-2; D remains ambiguous. Germline-derived CDR1 and CDR2 are ENHRY and SYGVKD. Trimming took off 0 bases at V and 0 bases at J, with 2 bases between the two ends. This CDR3 is built from 14 residues. CDR3 nucleotide sequence: TGTGCCATCAGTGAGTCAACGAACACCGGGGAGCTGTTTTTT. Translated, it gives CAISESTNTGELFF.

This clonotype was seen more than once but under ten times. V usage is TRBV9 and J usage is TRBJ2-7; D may be TRBD2 (6 bases). Germline values: CDR1 SGDLS, CDR2 YYNGEE. The CDR3 consists of 18 residues. Trimming cost V 4 bases and J 2 bases, with 25 bases left between them. CDR3 DNA sequence: TGTGCCAGCAGCATAAGCGGAGGGAGAACCGGGGATACCTACGAGCAGTACTTC. Translated: CASSISGGRTGDTYEQYF.